The entry below gives a single T cell receptor beta chain sequence along with its context. TCRdb keeps only in-frame clones here, not all; method: immunoSEQ multiplex PCR. The data show fewer than 100,000 clones, 70% to 90% seen once. The data derive from a study of technical replicates of blood from a few donors. This TCR was sampled from a human donor in good health. The specimen sequenced was T cells isolated from PBMCs.

Written as DNA, the CDR3 is TGTGCCAGCAGTTACACAGCGACCGGGACAGAGGAGCAGTTCTTC. It encodes CASSYTATGTEEQFF. The chain links TRBV6-6 to TRBJ2-1; 7 bases align to TRBD1. V lost 2 bases to trimming and J lost 10 bases; unmatched junction nucleotides: 11. CDR1 and CDR2 (germline): MNHNY, SVGAGI (reference sequence). The CDR3 sequence is 15 residues long.